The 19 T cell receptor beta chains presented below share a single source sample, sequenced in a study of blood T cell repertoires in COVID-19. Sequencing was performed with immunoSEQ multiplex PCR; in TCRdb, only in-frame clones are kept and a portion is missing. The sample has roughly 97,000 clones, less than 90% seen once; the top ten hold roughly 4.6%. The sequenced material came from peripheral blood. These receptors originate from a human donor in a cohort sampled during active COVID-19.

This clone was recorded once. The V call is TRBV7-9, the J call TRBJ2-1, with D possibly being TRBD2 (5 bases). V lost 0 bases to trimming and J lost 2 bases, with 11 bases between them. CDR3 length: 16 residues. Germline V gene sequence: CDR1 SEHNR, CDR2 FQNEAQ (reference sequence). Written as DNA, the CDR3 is TGTGCCAGCAGCTTAGCGCGAGCGGCTACCTACAATGAGCAGTTCTTC. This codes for CASSLARAATYNEQFF.

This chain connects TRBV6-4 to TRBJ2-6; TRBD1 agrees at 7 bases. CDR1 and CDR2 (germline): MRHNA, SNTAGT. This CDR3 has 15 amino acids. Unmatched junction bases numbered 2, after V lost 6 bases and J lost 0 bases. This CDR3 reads CASRGTASGANVLTF. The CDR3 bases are TGTGCCAGCAGGGGGACAGCCTCTGGGGCCAACGTCCTGACTTTC.

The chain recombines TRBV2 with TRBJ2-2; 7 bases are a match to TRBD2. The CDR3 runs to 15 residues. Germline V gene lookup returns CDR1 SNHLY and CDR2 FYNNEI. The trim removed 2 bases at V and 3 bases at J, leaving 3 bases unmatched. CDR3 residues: CASSESSGHTGELFF. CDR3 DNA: TGTGCCAGCAGTGAATCTAGCGGTCACACCGGGGAGCTGTTTTTT. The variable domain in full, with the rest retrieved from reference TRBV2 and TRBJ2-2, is EPEVTQTPSHQVTQMGQEVILRCVPISNHLYFYWYRQILGQKVEFLVSFYNNEISEKSEIFDDQFSVERPDGSNFTLKIRSTKLEDSAMYFCASSESSGHTGELFFGEGSRLTVL.

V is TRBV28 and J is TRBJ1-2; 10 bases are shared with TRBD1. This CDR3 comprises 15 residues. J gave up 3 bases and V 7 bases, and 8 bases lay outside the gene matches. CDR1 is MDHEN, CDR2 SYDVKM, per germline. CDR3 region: CASKSGTGVYYGYTF. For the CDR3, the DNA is TGTGCCAGCAAATCCGGGACAGGGGTCTACTATGGCTACACCTTC.

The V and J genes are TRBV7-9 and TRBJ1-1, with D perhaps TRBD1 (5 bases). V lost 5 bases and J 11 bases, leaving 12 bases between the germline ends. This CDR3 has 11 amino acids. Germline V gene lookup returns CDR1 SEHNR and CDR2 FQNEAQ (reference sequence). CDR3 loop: CASSARGMAFF. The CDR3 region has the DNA TGTGCCAGCAGCGCACGGGGGATGGCTTTCTTT.

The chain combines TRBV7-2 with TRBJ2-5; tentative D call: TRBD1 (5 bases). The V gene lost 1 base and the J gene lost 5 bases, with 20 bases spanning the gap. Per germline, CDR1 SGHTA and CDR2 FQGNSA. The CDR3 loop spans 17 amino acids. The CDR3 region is CASSLEGQGRDFETQYF. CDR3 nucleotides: TGTGCCAGCAGCTTAGAGGGGCAGGGTCGTGATTTTGAGACCCAGTACTTC.

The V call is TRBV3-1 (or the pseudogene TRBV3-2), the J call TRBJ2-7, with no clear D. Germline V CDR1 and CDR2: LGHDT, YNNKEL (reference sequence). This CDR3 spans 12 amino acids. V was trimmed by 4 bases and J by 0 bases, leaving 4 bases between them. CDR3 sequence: CASSRSSYEQYF. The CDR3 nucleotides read TGTGCCAGCAGCCGCAGCTCCTACGAGCAGTACTTC.

CDR3 residues: CATSREGTGVAEQYF. In DNA form, the CDR3 reads TGTGCCACCAGCAGAGAAGGGACAGGTGTCGCCGAGCAGTACTTC. This chain connects TRBV15 to TRBJ2-7, with 8 bases fitting TRBD1. Germline V CDR1 and CDR2: LNHNV, YYDKDF (reference sequence). The V segment lost 0 bases and the J segment 6 bases; nucleotides outside the gene matches: 7. The CDR3 is 15 residues long.

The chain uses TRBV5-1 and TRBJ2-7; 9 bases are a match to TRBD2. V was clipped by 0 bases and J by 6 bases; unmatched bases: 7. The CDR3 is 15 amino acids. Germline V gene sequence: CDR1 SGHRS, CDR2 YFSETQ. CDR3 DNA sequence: TGCGCCAGCAGCTTGGTGCGGGGGGGCCCCGGCGAGCAGTACTTC. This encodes CASSLVRGGPGEQYF.

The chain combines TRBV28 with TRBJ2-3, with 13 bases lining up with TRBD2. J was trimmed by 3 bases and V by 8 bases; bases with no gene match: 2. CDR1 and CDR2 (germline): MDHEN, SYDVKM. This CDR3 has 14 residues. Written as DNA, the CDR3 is TGTGCCAGCGGGACTAGCGGGAATACAGATACGCAGTATTTT. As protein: CASGTSGNTDTQYF.

The CDR3 DNA is TGCGCCAGCAGTGAACGGGGGGGGGTGACCGATACGCAGTATTTT. Encoded protein: CASSERGGVTDTQYF. This chain links TRBV10-1 with TRBJ2-3; 8 bases agree with TRBD2. After removal of 3 bases from V and 6 bases from J, the junction contained 8 bases not matched to a gene. Germline V gene lookup returns CDR1 WNHNN and CDR2 SYGVQD (reference sequence). The CDR3 covers 15 residues.

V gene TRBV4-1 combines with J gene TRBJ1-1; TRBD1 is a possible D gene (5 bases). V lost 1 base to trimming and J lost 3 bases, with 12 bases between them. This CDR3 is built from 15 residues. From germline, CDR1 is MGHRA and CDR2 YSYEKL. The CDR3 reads CASSQVQVPYTEAFF. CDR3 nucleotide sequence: TGCGCCAGCAGCCAAGTACAGGTTCCTTACACTGAAGCTTTCTTT.

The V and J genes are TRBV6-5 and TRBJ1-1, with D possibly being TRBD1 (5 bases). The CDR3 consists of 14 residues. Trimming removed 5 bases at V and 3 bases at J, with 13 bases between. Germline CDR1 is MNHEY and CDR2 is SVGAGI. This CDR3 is CASSPGGGYTEAFF. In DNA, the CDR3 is TGTGCCAGCAGTCCCGGCGGGGGGTACACTGAAGCTTTCTTT.

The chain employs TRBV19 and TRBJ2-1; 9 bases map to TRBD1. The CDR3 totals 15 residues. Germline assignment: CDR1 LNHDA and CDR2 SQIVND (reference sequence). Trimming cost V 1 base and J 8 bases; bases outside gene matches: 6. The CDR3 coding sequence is TGTGCCAGTAGTATAGGGACAGGGGTTATCTATGAGCAGTTCTTC. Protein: CASSIGTGVIYEQFF.

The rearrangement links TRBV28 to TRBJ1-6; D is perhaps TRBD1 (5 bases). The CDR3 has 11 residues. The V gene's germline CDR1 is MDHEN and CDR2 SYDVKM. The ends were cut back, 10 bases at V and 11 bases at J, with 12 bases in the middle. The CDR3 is CAIGGSPPLHF. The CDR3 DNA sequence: TGTGCCATCGGGGGGAGTCCACCCCTCCACTTT.

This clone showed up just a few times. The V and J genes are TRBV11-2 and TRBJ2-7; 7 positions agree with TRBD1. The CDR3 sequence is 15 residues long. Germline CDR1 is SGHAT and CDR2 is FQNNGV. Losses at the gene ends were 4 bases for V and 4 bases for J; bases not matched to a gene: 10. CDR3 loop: CASSSLEQGVYEQYF. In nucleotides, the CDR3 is TGTGCCAGCAGCTCACTAGAGCAGGGGGTATACGAGCAGTACTTC.

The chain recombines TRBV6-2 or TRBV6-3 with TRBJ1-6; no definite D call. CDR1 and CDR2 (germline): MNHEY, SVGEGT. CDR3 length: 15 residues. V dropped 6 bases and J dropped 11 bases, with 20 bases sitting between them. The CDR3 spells CASSPLNEGGAPLHF. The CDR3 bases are TGTGCCAGCAGCCCCCTTAATGAGGGTGGAGCACCCCTCCACTTT.

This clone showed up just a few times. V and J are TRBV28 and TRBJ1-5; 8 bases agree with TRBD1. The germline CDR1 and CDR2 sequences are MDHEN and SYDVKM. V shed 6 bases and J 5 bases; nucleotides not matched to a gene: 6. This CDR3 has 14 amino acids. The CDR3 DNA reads TGTGCCAGCAGGCCAGGGGGCCACTATCAGCCCCAGCATTTT. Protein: CASRPGGHYQPQHF.

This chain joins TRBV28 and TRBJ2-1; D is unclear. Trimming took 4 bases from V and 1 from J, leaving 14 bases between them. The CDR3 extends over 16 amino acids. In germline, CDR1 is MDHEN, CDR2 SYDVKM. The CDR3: CASSSPEAKSYNEQFF. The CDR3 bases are TGTGCCAGCAGTTCACCAGAGGCGAAATCCTACAATGAGCAGTTCTTC.